These T cell receptor beta chains were read from a single sample in a study of cytomegalovirus exposure and HLA in healthy donors. TCRdb's table, derived via immunoSEQ multiplex PCR, lists solely in-frame clones and lacks some. The sample lists 120,000 or so clones, around three quarters occurring once. The sample comprised PBMCs. Receptor source: a woman aged 50 to 60 in good health and CMV-seronegative. Both conserved end residues are part of each CDR3. Each record gives: J gene, D gene, V gene, CDR3 DNA, CDR3 protein. A D gene is named only where the DNA matches it firmly.

J: TRBJ1-2; D: TRBD1; V: TRBV4-3; DNA: TGCGCCAGCAGCCAAGGGGGACAGGGTTTGGTTTATGGCTACACCTTC; CDR3: CASSQGGQGLVYGYTF
J: TRBJ2-3; D: TRBD2; V: TRBV6-4; DNA: TGTGCCAGCAGTGACTCGGGACTAGCAATGAGCACAGATACGCAGTATTTT; CDR3: CASSDSGLAMSTDTQYF
J: TRBJ1-1; D: .; V: TRBV7-8; DNA: TGTGCCAGCAGCTTAATGGGAGGGGGAGCGGCCACTGAAGCTTTCTTT; CDR3: CASSLMGGGAATEAFF
J: TRBJ1-2; D: .; V: TRBV29-1; DNA: TGCAGCGTTGTTGGACACCCGCCTAACTATGGCTACACCTTC; CDR3: CSVVGHPPNYGYTF
J: TRBJ2-3; D: .; V: TRBV7-3; DNA: TGTGCCAGCAGCCAAAACGGAGGGGGCGCGGATACGCAGTATTTT; CDR3: CASSQNGGGADTQYF
J: TRBJ2-5; D: .; V: TRBV5-1; DNA: TGCGCCAGCAGGAATACAGGGCTCCCACAAGAGACCCAGTACTTC; CDR3: CASRNTGLPQETQYF
J: TRBJ2-6; D: .; V: TRBV29-1; DNA: TGCAGCGGGGCCGTAACCGGGGCCAACGTCCTGACTTTC; CDR3: CSGAVTGANVLTF
J: TRBJ1-2; D: .; V: TRBV9; DNA: TGTGCCAGCAGCGAAGACCTCGGGAGGGGGTATGGCTACACCTTC; CDR3: CASSEDLGRGYGYTF
J: TRBJ2-5; D: TRBD1; V: TRBV5-1; DNA: TGCGCCAGCAGCTTGGGCCAGGGGGCGTCAGAGACCCAGTACTTC; CDR3: CASSLGQGASETQYF
J: TRBJ2-3; D: .; V: TRBV7-2; DNA: TGTGCCAGCAAGGAGGGCGGGGATACGCAGTATTTT; CDR3: CASKEGGDTQYF
J: TRBJ1-2; D: .; V: TRBV10-3; DNA: TGTGCCATCAGCGTTACAGGGAACTATGGCTACACCTTC; CDR3: CAISVTGNYGYTF
J: TRBJ2-7; D: TRBD2; V: TRBV27; DNA: TGTGCCAGCAGTAGGGCTAGCGGGGGGAGCTCCTACGAGCAGTACTTC; CDR3: CASSRASGGSSYEQYF
J: TRBJ2-1; D: .; V: TRBV19; DNA: TGTGCCAGTACGGGACTCCTCTCGTCGAATGAGCAGTTCTTC; CDR3: CASTGLLSSNEQFF
J: TRBJ2-3; D: .; V: TRBV5-4; DNA: TGTGCCAGCGGAAGAGGCTCCTCTAGCACAGATACGCAGTATTTT; CDR3: CASGRGSSSTDTQYF
J: TRBJ2-7; D: TRBD2; V: TRBV7-3; DNA: TGTGCCAGCAGCTTCGGGAGGACCTACGAGCAGTACTTC; CDR3: CASSFGRTYEQYF
J: TRBJ2-1; D: .; V: TRBV30; DNA: TGTGCCTGGAGTGTACTAATCAACCAAAATGAGCAGTTCTTC; CDR3: CAWSVLINQNEQFF
J: TRBJ2-1; D: .; V: TRBV27; DNA: TGTGCCAGCAGTTTAAGGGACTCTGCTTACAATGAGCAGTTCTTC; CDR3: CASSLRDSAYNEQFF
J: TRBJ2-7; D: TRBD1; V: TRBV10-3; DNA: TGTGCCATCAGCCCCGACAGGGTGGGGTCCGAGCAGTACTTC; CDR3: CAISPDRVGSEQYF
J: TRBJ2-7; D: .; V: TRBV6-5; DNA: TGTGCCAGCAGTTCCCCCTCCCGAGGCCCGGCCTACGAGCAGTACTTC; CDR3: CASSSPSRGPAYEQYF